The 15 T cell receptor beta chains below come from one sample, sequenced in a study of T cell responses to AZD1222 COVID-19 vaccine. Produced via immunoSEQ multiplex PCR; TCRdb's table is partial and in-frame only. The sample has 130,000 or so clones, 92% seen once. This sample comprised peripheral blood, obtained on day 0 of AZD1222 vaccination. The receptor set was obtained from an adult in good health.

The chain is built from TRBV7-8 and TRBJ2-5, with 8 bases fitting TRBD2. The CDR3 runs to 16 residues. V lost 4 bases and J lost 1; bases outside the gene matches: 8. Germline values: CDR1 SGHVS, CDR2 FQNEAQ. CDR3 nucleotides: TGTGCCAGCAGCTGGGGGGTGGCGGGAGGCCAAGAGACCCAGTACTTC. As protein: CASSWGVAGGQETQYF.

This clone has just a few counts. The chain couples TRBV10-3 to TRBJ1-1, with TRBD1 as a possible D gene (5 bases). CDR1 ENHRY and CDR2 SYGVKD come from the germline V gene. The CDR3 has 13 residues. The V gene lost 4 bases and the J gene lost 4 bases, with 10 bases spanning the gap. The CDR3 loop is CAISGSGSTEAFF. The CDR3 DNA follows: TGTGCCATCAGTGGATCAGGGAGCACTGAAGCTTTCTTT.

The chain couples TRBV5-1 to TRBJ2-7; 9 nucleotides agree with TRBD1. The CDR3 has 14 residues. With 4 bases clipped from V and 2 bases from J, the junction kept 4 bases outside the gene matches. Germline loops: CDR1 SGHRS, CDR2 YFSETQ. As DNA, the CDR3 is TGCGCCAGCAGCCCGGGGGACAGGGCCTACGAGCAGTACTTC. Translated: CASSPGDRAYEQYF.

The chain has TRBV4-2 and TRBJ1-4; 7 bases match TRBD1. The CDR3 runs 16 residues. Per germline, CDR1 LGHNA and CDR2 YNFKEQ. With V trimmed by 4 bases and J by 1 base, 6 bases remained unmatched. CDR3 sequence (DNA): TGTGCCAGCAGCCGGGACGGGACAGAAACTAATGAAAAACTGTTTTTT. Encoded protein: CASSRDGTETNEKLFF.

The V gene is TRBV21-1, the J gene TRBJ1-5; TRBD1 is the table's D call and was not checked against the DNA. TRBV21-1 has pseudogene status. The CDR3 length is 15 residues. CDR3 bases: TGTGCCAGCAGCAAGGGAGACAGGGTTCGGCAGCCCCAGCATTTT. It specifies CASSKGDRVRQPQHF.

The chain employs TRBV29-1 and TRBJ1-2, with D tentatively TRBD1 (6 bases). From germline, CDR1 is SQVTM and CDR2 ANQGSEA. The CDR3 runs to 12 residues. V was clipped by 4 bases and J by 7 bases, with 13 bases between them. The CDR3 is CSVAKQGVGYTF. DNA of the CDR3: TGCAGCGTTGCTAAACAGGGAGTTGGCTACACCTTC.

The V call is TRBV5-1, the J call TRBJ1-5, with D perhaps matching TRBD1 (6 bases). Between the trimmed V and J ends, which lost 0 bases and 6 bases, there was a span of 13 bases. The CDR3 has 15 residues. Germline V gives CDR1 SGHRS, CDR2 YFSETQ. DNA of the CDR3: TGCGCCAGCAGCTTGGGCGTTAGGGGGGGTCAGCCCCAGCATTTT. It encodes CASSLGVRGGQPQHF.

The gene calls are TRBV9 and TRBJ1-3, with D hard to call. Germline CDR1 SGDLS, CDR2 YYNGEE. The CDR3 runs 18 residues. V lost 2 bases, J lost 0 bases, and 18 bases lay in between. CDR3 residues: CASSVDLRPLSSGNTIYF. The DNA of the CDR3 is TGTGCCAGCAGCGTGGATCTGAGGCCCCTGAGCTCTGGAAACACCATATATTTT. Full variable domain (outside the CDR3, taken from reference TRBV9 and TRBJ1-3): DSGVTQTPKHLITATGQRVTLRCSPRSGDLSVYWYQQSLDQGLQFLIQYYNGEERAKGNILERFSAQQFPDLHSELNLSSLELGDSALYFCASSVDLRPLSSGNTIYFGEGSWLTVV.

The chain combines TRBV9 with TRBJ2-3; D not resolved. The CDR3 totals 15 residues. CDR1 and CDR2 (germline): SGDLS, YYNGEE. The V gene lost 0 bases and the J gene lost 0 bases, with 8 bases spanning the gap. CDR3 region: CASSVVGRSTDTQYF. CDR3 bases: TGTGCCAGCAGCGTAGTGGGTAGGAGCACAGATACGCAGTATTTT.

DNA for the CDR3: TGTGCCAGTAGTAATGGGGACCTCCGTGGTGTGGAGCTGTTTTTT. Its protein is CASSNGDLRGVELFF. The chain couples TRBV19 to TRBJ2-2; either TRBD1 or TRBD2 may fit D (5 bases each). The length of the CDR3 is 15 residues. Germline CDR1 and CDR2: LNHDA and SQIVND (reference sequence). V was cut by 4 bases and J by 10 bases, with 19 bases left in between.

This clone has only a few counts. The chain links TRBV7-2 to TRBJ2-7; TRBD2 matches 9 bases. Germline assignment: CDR1 SGHTA and CDR2 FQGNSA. The CDR3 loop spans 15 amino acids. Trimming cost V 1 base and J 2 bases; bases outside gene matches: 3. As DNA, the CDR3 is TGTGCCAGCAGCTTAGTTAGCGGGAGAGCCTACGAGCAGTACTTC. Amino acid sequence: CASSLVSGRAYEQYF.

This sequence joins TRBV4-1 and TRBJ1-6; D gene uncertain. The CDR3 contains 14 residues. The germline CDR1 and CDR2 sequences are MGHRA and YSYEKL. V was shortened by 5 bases and J by 4 bases, with 9 bases between the two germline ends. In DNA, the CDR3 is TGCGCCAGCAGCAACCGGGGATATAATTCACCCCTCCACTTT. It translates to CASSNRGYNSPLHF.

The V gene is TRBV4-1, the J gene TRBJ1-1, with a tentative D call TRBD1 (6 bases). The V and J ends lost 1 base and 3 bases respectively, with 21 bases between them. The germline V gene has CDR1 MGHRA and CDR2 YSYEKL. The CDR3 covers 18 residues. The CDR3 sequence is CASSQVTGTVPLYTEAFF. The CDR3, as DNA: TGCGCCAGCAGCCAAGTCACAGGGACCGTTCCCCTCTACACTGAAGCTTTCTTT.

In this sample, this clone turned up a few times. The V gene is TRBV10-3, the J gene TRBJ1-2; tentatively, D is TRBD1 (5 bases). Trimming left V 0 bases short and J 4 bases short, with 9 bases between. CDR1 and CDR2 (germline): ENHRY, SYGVKD. The CDR3 length is 14 residues. This chain's CDR3 is CAISESGDGYGYTF. For the CDR3, the DNA is TGTGCCATCAGTGAGTCAGGGGACGGCTATGGCTACACCTTC.

The V gene is TRBV11-3, the J gene TRBJ2-1, with 9 bases lining up with TRBD1. The CDR3 length is 18 residues. The V and J ends lost 1 base and 4 bases, in that order; junction bases with no gene match: 11. CDR1 is SGHNT, CDR2 YENEEA, per germline. Written as DNA, the CDR3 is TGTGCCAGCAGCTTAGGGCTTTACCGGGACAGGGAATACAATGAGCAGTTCTTC. Protein product: CASSLGLYRDREYNEQFF.